A single sample is the source of the 21 T cell receptor beta chains below, sequenced in a study of T cell changes during pregnancy in multiple sclerosis. Measured with immunoSEQ multiplex PCR; TCRdb has only the in-frame clones, and not every one. Among around 99,000 clones listed, 85% to 95% were seen once. The sequencing used peripheral blood, collected in the third trimester of pregnancy. The source of these receptors is a female donor in good health, enrolled as a control in a pregnancy study.

This clone was found once. The chain is built from TRBV27 and TRBJ1-1; 7 bases agree with TRBD1. The V and J ends lost 5 bases and 4 bases, in that order; junction bases with no gene match: 4. The CDR3 extends over 13 amino acids. Germline V gene lookup returns CDR1 MNHEY and CDR2 SMNVEV (reference sequence). CDR3 coding DNA: TGTGCCAGCAGTCTAGACAGGGCCACTGAAGCTTTCTTT. Its protein is CASSLDRATEAFF.

The CDR3 spells CASSIQKTQYF. CDR3 coding DNA: TGTGCCAGCAGCATACAGAAGACCCAGTACTTC. The chain couples TRBV6-5 to TRBJ2-5; the D is unclear. Germline CDR1 reads MNHEY; CDR2 reads SVGAGI. Between the trimmed V and J ends, which lost 6 bases and 6 bases, there was a span of 8 bases. The length of the CDR3 is 11 residues.

The V call is TRBV5-6, the J call TRBJ2-3, with 8 bases that match TRBD2. The germline CDR1 and CDR2 sequences are SGHDT and YYEEEE. With V trimmed by 2 bases and J by 6 bases, 8 bases remained unmatched. The CDR3 sequence is 15 residues long. In DNA form, the CDR3 reads TGTGCCAGCAGCTTTGGGCGGGGGGCGCTGGATACGCAGTATTTT. Translating it yields CASSFGRGALDTQYF.

The chain links TRBV7-2 to TRBJ1-6; TRBD1 agrees at 7 bases. Per germline, CDR1 SGHTA and CDR2 FQGNSA. This CDR3 has 18 amino acids. Trimming removed 5 bases from V and 9 bases from J; junction bases left unmatched: 19. This chain's CDR3 is CASSRRTLLDRATSPLHF. In nucleotides, the CDR3 is TGTGCCAGCAGCCGAAGAACCCTCCTAGACAGGGCTACTTCACCCCTCCACTTT.

V and J are TRBV9 and TRBJ2-1; 12 bases line up with TRBD1. Losses at the gene ends were 0 bases for V and 7 bases for J; bases not matched to a gene: 11. Germline loops: CDR1 SGDLS, CDR2 YYNGEE. The CDR3 is 18 amino acids. The CDR3: CASSVVWSGDRGPNEQFF. The CDR3 coding sequence is TGTGCCAGCAGCGTAGTCTGGTCGGGGGACAGGGGGCCGAATGAGCAGTTCTTC.

The chain joins TRBV11-2 to TRBJ1-2; a weak D match, TRBD1 (6 bases). Germline lookup yields CDR1 SGHAT and CDR2 FQNNGV. The CDR3 loop spans 13 amino acids. V was shortened by 1 base and J by 4 bases, with 7 bases between the two germline ends. The CDR3 loop is CASSLGQAYGYTF. The CDR3 nucleotides read TGTGCCAGCAGCTTAGGACAGGCCTATGGCTACACCTTC.

The J gene is TRBJ1-5, the V gene TRBV18; D ambiguous. Germline V CDR1 and CDR2: KGHSH, LQKENI. Trimming shortened V by 3 bases and J by 2 bases, and 2 bases separated the two germline ends. CDR3 length equals 12 residues. CDR3 protein: CASSPGNQPQHF. In DNA, the CDR3 is TGTGCCAGCTCACCCGGCAATCAGCCCCAGCATTTT.

The rearrangement uses TRBV29-1 and TRBJ2-3; 9 bases match TRBD1. J lost 4 bases, V lost 1 base, and 9 bases had no gene match. Looked up from germline, CDR1 is SQVTM and CDR2 is ANQGSEA. CDR3 length: 16 amino acids. The CDR3 spells CSVEGGTGWFADTQYF. CDR3 coding DNA: TGCAGCGTTGAAGGGGGGACAGGGTGGTTCGCAGATACGCAGTATTTT.

The chain is built from TRBV7-2 and TRBJ1-6; a possible D gene is TRBD1 (5 bases). Per the germline V gene, CDR1 is SGHTA and CDR2 is FQGNSA. This CDR3 is 13 amino acids long. Trimming shortened V by 5 bases and J by 13 bases, and 15 bases separated the two germline ends. The DNA of the CDR3 is TGTGCCAGCAGCATATTCCGGGACTACCCCCTCCACTTT. Translation gives CASSIFRDYPLHF.

This chain joins TRBV7-2 and TRBJ1-6; 7 bases are shared with TRBD1. Germline CDR1 and CDR2: SGHTA and FQGNSA. There are 16 residues in the CDR3. Trimming at V came to 0 bases and at J to 5 bases, leaving 4 bases not matched to a gene. The CDR3: CASSLAATGNNSPLHF. The CDR3 coding sequence is TGTGCCAGCAGCTTAGCCGCGACAGGGAATAATTCACCCCTCCACTTT.

This chain links TRBV27 with TRBJ1-2, with unresolved D. The ends were cut back, 2 bases at V and 4 bases at J, with 20 bases in the middle. The CDR3 has 17 residues. Germline V gene sequence: CDR1 MNHEY, CDR2 SMNVEV (reference sequence). CDR3 bases: TGTGCCAGCAGTTTAAGCTCAGGCTCACGATTCATCTATGGCTACACCTTC. It is translated as CASSLSSGSRFIYGYTF.

This clone was recorded once. The V and J genes are TRBV11-3 and TRBJ1-4; TRBD1 is a possible D gene (6 bases). The ends were cut back, 3 bases at V and 6 bases at J, with 20 bases in the middle. The CDR3 has 17 residues. CDR1 SGHNT and CDR2 YENEEA come from the germline V gene. The CDR3 loop reads CASSFINSPGGDEKLFF. DNA for the CDR3: TGTGCCAGCAGCTTCATCAATTCCCCGGGGGGCGATGAAAAACTGTTTTTT.

The count of this clone is one. This sequence joins TRBV5-4 and TRBJ1-3; D is unclear. Trimming took 5 bases from V and 4 from J, leaving 16 bases between them. The length of the CDR3 is 15 residues. CDR1 is SGHNT, CDR2 YYREEE, per germline (reference sequence). The CDR3 is CASRDEGPGGNTIYF. The CDR3 DNA reads TGTGCCAGCAGGGACGAGGGCCCGGGGGGAAACACCATATATTTT.

The chain combines TRBV4-3 with TRBJ1-4; 7 bases are shared with TRBD1. Looked up from germline, CDR1 is LGHNA and CDR2 is YSLEER. This CDR3 region has 16 residues. J was trimmed by 8 bases and V by 1 base; bases with no gene match: 10. The CDR3 sequence is CASSQGLQGGLEKLFF. The CDR3 bases are TGCGCCAGCAGCCAAGGCCTCCAAGGGGGCTTGGAAAAACTGTTTTTT.

The J gene is TRBJ2-7, the V gene TRBV19; 9 bases are a match to TRBD1. V was pared by 3 bases and J by 1 base, with 1 base of the junction left unmatched. The CDR3 runs 14 residues. The germline V gene has CDR1 LNHDA and CDR2 SQIVND (reference sequence). CDR3 loop: CASSMDRGSYEQYF. The CDR3 nucleotides read TGTGCCAGTAGTATGGACAGGGGATCCTACGAGCAGTACTTC.

The chain couples TRBV7-8 to TRBJ2-2; tentative D call: TRBD2 (6 bases). Trimming took 5 bases from V and 2 from J, leaving 15 bases between them. This CDR3 region has 16 residues. Germline-derived CDR1 and CDR2 are SGHVS and FQNEAQ. This CDR3 reads CASSERGTLNTGELFF. CDR3 nucleotides: TGTGCCAGCAGCGAACGGGGGACTCTCAACACCGGGGAGCTGTTTTTT.

The chain employs TRBV4-3 and TRBJ1-2; 8 positions match TRBD1. Germline CDR1 and CDR2: LGHNA and YSLEER. Germline trimming cut 1 base from V and 7 bases from J; bases unmatched to any gene: 5. The CDR3 has 14 amino acids. As DNA, the CDR3 is TGCGCCAGCAGCCAAGGGACAGGGATCTCTGGCTACACCTTC. Its translation is CASSQGTGISGYTF.

The chain has TRBV5-1 and TRBJ1-1; 8 bases agree with TRBD1. J lost 5 bases, V lost 0 bases, and 3 bases had no gene match. This CDR3 has 14 amino acids. Germline V gene data show CDR1 as SGHRS and CDR2 as YFSETQ. CDR3 bases: TGCGCCAGCAGCTTGGGACAGGGGAAGACTGAAGCTTTCTTT. It is translated as CASSLGQGKTEAFF.

The chain is built from TRBV19 and TRBJ1-5, with D unclear. Looked up from germline, CDR1 is LNHDA and CDR2 is SQIVND (reference sequence). The CDR3 sequence is 14 residues long. With 5 bases removed from V and 3 bases from J, the gap between germline ends came to 11 bases. CDR3 amino acids: CASSPRRANQPQHF. The CDR3, as DNA: TGTGCCAGTAGTCCTAGGAGGGCCAATCAGCCCCAGCATTTT.

This sequence joins TRBV27 and TRBJ2-3; the D gene is possibly TRBD1 (6 bases). Trimming took 7 bases from V and 6 from J, leaving 17 bases between them. The CDR3 totals 14 residues. The germline CDR1 and CDR2 sequences are MNHEY and SMNVEV (reference sequence). The CDR3, as DNA: TGTGCCAGCACTATTGGACAGCGATGGGATACGCAGTATTTT. It encodes CASTIGQRWDTQYF.

V gene TRBV27 combines with J gene TRBJ2-7; 9 bases align to TRBD2. V gave up 5 bases and J gave up 0 bases; unmatched junction bases: 5. CDR1 MNHEY and CDR2 SMNVEV come from the germline V gene (reference sequence). The CDR3 loop spans 15 amino acids. CDR3 residues: CASSTLAGNSYEQYF. CDR3 sequence (DNA): TGTGCCAGCAGTACCCTAGCGGGGAACTCCTACGAGCAGTACTTC.